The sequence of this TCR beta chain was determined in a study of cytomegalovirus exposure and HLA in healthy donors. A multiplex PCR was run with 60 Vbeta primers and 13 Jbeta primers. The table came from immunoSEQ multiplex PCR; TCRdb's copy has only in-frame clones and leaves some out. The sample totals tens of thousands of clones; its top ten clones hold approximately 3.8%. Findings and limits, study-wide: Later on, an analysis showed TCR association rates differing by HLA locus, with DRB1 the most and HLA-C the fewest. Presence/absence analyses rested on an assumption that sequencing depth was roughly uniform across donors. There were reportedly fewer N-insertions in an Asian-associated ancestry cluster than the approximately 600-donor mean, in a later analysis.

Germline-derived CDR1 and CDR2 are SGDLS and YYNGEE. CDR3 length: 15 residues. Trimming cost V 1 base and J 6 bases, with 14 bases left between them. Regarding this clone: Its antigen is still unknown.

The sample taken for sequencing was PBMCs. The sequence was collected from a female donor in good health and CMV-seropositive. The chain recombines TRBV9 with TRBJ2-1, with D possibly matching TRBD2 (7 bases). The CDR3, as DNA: TGTGCCAGCAGCGTAATGGGAGGGGGGGGCAATGAGCAGTTCTTC. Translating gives CASSVMGGGGNEQFF.